Described below is a single T cell receptor (beta chain) sequence and its context. This specimen comes from a study of blood T cell repertoires in COVID-19. Germline lookup yields CDR1 LGHNA and CDR2 YSLEER. The CDR3 spans 14 residues. Trimming stripped 4 bases from V and 13 bases from J, with 19 bases between. In Seattle, patients joined the study during active infection and were tracked longitudinally. The table came from immunoSEQ multiplex PCR; TCRdb's copy has only in-frame clones and leaves some out. Of around 300,000 clones in the sample, approximately 88% were seen once. The clonotype was recovered from a woman under 40 with COVID-19, enrolled during active disease. The chain is built from TRBV4-3 and TRBJ2-2; D may be TRBD2 (5 bases). The sample was peripheral blood. The CDR3, as DNA: TGCGCCAGCAGCCCTAATTTTTTACCGGGGAGGCTGTTTTTT. Protein product: CASSPNFLPGRLFF.